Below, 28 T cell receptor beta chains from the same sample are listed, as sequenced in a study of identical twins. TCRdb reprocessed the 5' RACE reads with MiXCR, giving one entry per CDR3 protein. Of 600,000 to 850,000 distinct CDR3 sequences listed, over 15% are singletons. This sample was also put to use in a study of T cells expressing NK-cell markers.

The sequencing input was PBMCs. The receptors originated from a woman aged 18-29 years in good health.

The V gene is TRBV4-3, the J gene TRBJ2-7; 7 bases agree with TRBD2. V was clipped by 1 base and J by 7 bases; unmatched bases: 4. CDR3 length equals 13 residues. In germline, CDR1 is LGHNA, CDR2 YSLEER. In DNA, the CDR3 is TGCGCCAGCAGCCAAGCTCCGGGGGGAGAGCAGTACTTC. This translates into CASSQAPGGEQYF.

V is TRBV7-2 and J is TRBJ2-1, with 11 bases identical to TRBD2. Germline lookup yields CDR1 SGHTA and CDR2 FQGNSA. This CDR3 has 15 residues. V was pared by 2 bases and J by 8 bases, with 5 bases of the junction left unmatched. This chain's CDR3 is CASSLFTSGGDEQFF. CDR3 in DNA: TGTGCCAGCAGCTTATTTACTAGCGGGGGCGATGAGCAGTTCTTC.

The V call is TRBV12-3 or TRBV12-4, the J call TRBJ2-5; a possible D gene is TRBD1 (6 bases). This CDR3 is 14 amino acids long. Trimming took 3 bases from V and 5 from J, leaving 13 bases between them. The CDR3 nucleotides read TGTGCCAGCAGTTTTGGCAGGGGCAGGGAGACCCAGTACTTC. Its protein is CASSFGRGRETQYF.

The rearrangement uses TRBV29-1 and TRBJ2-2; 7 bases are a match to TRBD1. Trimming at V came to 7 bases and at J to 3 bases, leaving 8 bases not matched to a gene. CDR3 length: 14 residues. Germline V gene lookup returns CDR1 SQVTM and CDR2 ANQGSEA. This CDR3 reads CSARGTDYTGELFF. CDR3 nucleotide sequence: TGCAGCGCTAGGGGGACAGATTACACCGGGGAGCTGTTTTTT.

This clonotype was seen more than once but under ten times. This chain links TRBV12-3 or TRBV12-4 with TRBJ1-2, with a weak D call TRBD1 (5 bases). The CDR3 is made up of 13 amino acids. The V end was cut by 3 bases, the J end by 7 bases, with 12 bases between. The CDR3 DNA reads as TGTGCCAGCAGTTTTGGGCCTCAGGGTGGCTACACCTTC. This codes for CASSFGPQGGYTF.

CDR3 loop: CASSSEGPRGETQYF. CDR3 coding DNA: TGTGCCAGCAGCTCAGAGGGACCCCGAGGAGAGACCCAGTACTTC. The chain combines TRBV11-2 with TRBJ2-5; D might be TRBD1 or TRBD2, each matching 5 bases. Trimming took 4 bases from V and 4 from J, leaving 16 bases between them. Germline lookup yields CDR1 SGHAT and CDR2 FQNNGV. The CDR3 is 15 amino acids.

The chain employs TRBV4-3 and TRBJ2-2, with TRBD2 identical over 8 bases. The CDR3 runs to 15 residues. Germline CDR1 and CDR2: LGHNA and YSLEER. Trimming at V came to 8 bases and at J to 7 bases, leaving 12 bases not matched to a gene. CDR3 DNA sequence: TGCGCCAGCGGCAACCTCGGGAGGGCCGTCGGGGAGCTGTTTTTT. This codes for CASGNLGRAVGELFF.

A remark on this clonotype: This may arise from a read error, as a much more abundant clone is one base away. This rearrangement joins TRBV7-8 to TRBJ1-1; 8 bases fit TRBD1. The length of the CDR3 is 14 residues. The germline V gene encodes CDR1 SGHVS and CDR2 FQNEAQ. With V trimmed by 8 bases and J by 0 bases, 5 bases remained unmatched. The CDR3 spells CASGRQGMNTEAFF. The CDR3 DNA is TGTGCCAGCGGACGACAGGGGATGAACACTGAAGCTTTCTTT.

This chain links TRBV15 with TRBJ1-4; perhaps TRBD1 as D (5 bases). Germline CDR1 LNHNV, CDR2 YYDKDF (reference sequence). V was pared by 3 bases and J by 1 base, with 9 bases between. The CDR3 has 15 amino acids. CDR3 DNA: TGTGCCACCAGCAGTCGGGGGGAAACTAATGAAAAACTGTTTTTT. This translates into CATSSRGETNEKLFF.

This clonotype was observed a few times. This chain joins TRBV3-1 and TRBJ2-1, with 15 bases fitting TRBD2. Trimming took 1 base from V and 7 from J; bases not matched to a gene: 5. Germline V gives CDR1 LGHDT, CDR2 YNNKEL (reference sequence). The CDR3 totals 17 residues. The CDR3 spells CASSQGTSGGAQNEQFF. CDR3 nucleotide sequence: TGTGCCAGCAGCCAAGGGACTAGCGGGGGGGCCCAAAATGAGCAGTTCTTC.

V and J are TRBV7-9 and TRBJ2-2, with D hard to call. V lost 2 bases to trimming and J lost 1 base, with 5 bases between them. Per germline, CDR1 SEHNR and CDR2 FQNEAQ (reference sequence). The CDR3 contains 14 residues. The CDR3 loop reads CASSLNLNTGELFF. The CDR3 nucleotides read TGTGCCAGCAGCTTAAATCTGAACACCGGGGAGCTGTTTTTT.

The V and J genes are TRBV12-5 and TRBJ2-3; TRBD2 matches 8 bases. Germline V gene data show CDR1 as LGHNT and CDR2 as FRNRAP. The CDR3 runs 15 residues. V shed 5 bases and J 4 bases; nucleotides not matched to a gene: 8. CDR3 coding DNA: TGTGCTAGTGGTCCCCCGGGAGGGAGGCCAGATACGCAGTATTTT. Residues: CASGPPGGRPDTQYF.

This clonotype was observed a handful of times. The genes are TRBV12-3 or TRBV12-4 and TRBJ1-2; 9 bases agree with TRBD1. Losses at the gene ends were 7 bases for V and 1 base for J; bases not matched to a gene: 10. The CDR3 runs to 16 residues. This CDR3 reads CASTPDRGKVNYGYTF. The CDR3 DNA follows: TGTGCCAGCACCCCGGACAGGGGAAAGGTTAACTATGGCTACACCTTC.

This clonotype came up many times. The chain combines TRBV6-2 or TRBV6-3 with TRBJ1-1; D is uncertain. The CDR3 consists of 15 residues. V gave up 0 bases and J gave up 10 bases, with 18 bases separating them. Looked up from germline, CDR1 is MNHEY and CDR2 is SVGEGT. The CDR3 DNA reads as TGTGCCAGCAGTTACTCGATACTGGAGGTCCGCGGAGCTTTCTTT. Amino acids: CASSYSILEVRGAFF.

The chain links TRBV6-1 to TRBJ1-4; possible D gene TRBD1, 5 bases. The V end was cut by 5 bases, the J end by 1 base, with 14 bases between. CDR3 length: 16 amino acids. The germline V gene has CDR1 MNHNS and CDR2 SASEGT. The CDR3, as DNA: TGTGCCAGCAGTCCCCGCGGGGGGAAAACTAATGAAAAACTGTTTTTT. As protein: CASSPRGGKTNEKLFF.

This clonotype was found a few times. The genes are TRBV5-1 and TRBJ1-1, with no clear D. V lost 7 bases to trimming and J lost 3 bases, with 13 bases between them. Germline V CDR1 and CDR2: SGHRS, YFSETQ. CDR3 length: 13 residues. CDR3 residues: CASRPPGYTEAFF. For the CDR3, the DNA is TGCGCCAGCCGCCCCCCGGGGTACACTGAAGCTTTCTTT.

The CDR3 DNA follows: TGTGCCAGCAGCCCCGCGACTAGCGGAGAGCAGTTCTTC. Protein: CASSPATSGEQFF. The genes are TRBV11-2 and TRBJ2-1, with 9 nucleotides matching TRBD2. The V and J ends lost 5 bases and 10 bases, in that order; junction bases with no gene match: 6. CDR1 and CDR2 from the germline V gene are SGHAT and FQNNGV. This CDR3 spans 13 amino acids.

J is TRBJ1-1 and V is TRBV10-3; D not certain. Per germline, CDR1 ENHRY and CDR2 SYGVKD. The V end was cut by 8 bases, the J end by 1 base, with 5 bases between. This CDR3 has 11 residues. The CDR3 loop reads CAIGKNTEAFF. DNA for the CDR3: TGTGCCATCGGCAAGAACACTGAAGCTTTCTTT.

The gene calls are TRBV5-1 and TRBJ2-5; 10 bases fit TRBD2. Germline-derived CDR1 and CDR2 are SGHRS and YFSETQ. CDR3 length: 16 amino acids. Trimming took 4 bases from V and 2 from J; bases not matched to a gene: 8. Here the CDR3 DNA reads TGCGCCAGCAGCGTGACTCTAGCGGGGGTGCAAGAGACCCAGTACTTC. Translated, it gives CASSVTLAGVQETQYF.

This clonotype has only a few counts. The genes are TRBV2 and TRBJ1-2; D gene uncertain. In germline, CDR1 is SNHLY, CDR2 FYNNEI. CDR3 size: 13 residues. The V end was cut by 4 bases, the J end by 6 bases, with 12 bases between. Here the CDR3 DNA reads TGTGCCAGCAGTGTAGATAGACGGGATGGCTACACCTTC. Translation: CASSVDRRDGYTF.

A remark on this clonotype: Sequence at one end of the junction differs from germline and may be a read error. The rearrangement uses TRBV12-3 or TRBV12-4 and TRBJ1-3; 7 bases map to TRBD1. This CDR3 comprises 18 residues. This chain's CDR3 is CTSSLGDSTRNTGNTIYF. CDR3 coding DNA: TGTACCAGCAGTTTAGGGGACAGCACTAGAAACACTGGAAACACCATATATTTT.

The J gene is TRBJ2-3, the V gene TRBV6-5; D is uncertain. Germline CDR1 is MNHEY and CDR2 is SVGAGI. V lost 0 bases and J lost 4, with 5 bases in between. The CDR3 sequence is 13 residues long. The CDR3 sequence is CASSYSASDTQYF. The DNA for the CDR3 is TGTGCCAGCAGTTACTCGGCTTCAGATACGCAGTATTTT.

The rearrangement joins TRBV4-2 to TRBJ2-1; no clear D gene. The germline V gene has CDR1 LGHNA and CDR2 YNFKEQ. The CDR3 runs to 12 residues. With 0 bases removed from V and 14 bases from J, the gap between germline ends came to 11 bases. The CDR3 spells CASSQDRQAEFF. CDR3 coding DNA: TGTGCCAGCAGCCAAGATCGGCAGGCGGAGTTCTTC.

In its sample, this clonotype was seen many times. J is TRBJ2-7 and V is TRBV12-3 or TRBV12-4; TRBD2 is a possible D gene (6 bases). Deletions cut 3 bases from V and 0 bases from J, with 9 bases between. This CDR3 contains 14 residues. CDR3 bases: TGTGCCAGCAGTTTTGGAGGGGTCTCCTACGAGCAGTACTTC. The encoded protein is CASSFGGVSYEQYF.

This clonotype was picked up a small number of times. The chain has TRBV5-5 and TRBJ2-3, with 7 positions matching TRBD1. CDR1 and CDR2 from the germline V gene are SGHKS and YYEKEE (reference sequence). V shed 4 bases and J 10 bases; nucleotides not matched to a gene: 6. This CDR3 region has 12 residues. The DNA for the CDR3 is TGTGCCAGCAGCCCGAGGACAGGAGCGCAGTATTTT. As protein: CASSPRTGAQYF.

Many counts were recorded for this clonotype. As DNA, the CDR3 is TGCAGTGGAAAGGCGGGGAGCGCAGATACGCAGTATTTT. This translates into CSGKAGSADTQYF. The chain couples TRBV29-1 to TRBJ2-3; D is perhaps TRBD2 (6 bases). The CDR3 sequence is 13 residues long. In germline, CDR1 is SQVTM, CDR2 ANQGSEA.

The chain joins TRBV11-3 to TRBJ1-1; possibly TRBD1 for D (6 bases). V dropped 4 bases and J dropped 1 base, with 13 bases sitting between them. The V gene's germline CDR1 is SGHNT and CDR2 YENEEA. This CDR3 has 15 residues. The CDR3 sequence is CASSSQGQSNTEAFF. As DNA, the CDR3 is TGTGCCAGCAGCTCGCAGGGGCAGTCGAACACTGAAGCTTTCTTT.

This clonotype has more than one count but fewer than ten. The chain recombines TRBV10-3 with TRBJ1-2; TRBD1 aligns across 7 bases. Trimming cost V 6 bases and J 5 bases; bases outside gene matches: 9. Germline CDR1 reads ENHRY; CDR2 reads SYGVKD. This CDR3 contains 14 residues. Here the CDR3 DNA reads TGTGCCATCAGCGCTCACGACAGGGAATATGGCTACACCTTC. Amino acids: CAISAHDREYGYTF.